This record looks at one T cell receptor beta chain sequence and its context. A far larger clone is a single base away, which makes a read error likely. Gene-specific TRAV and TRBV primers were used for first-strand cDNA, covering alpha and beta chains. Using a constant-region primer together with a V-primer adapter, TCRs were subjected to around 22 PCR cycles of amplification. One entry per CDR3 protein, called by TCRdb with MiXCR from the reads. The data hold 35,000 to 45,000 distinct CDR3 sequences, with less than 40% observed a single time. This entry belongs to a study of low-dose radiotherapy and immunotherapy resistance in tumors. Study-wide context: Once cycle 1 day 1 began, patients took oral aspirin 300 mg daily for four cycles.

Germline assignment: CDR1 SNHLY and CDR2 FYNNEI. Trimming cost V 4 bases and J 10 bases; bases outside gene matches: 10. The CDR3 is 15 residues long. Described time point: before trial treatment. Those eligible were patients bearing advanced solid tumors lacking tumor-infiltrating lymphocytes. The sample consisted of PBMCs, taken before treatment. The TCR comes from a male donor with gallbladder cancer. V usage is TRBV2 and J usage is TRBJ2-1, with 10 bases lining up with TRBD2. This CDR3 is CASSGLGLASYEQFF. In DNA form, the CDR3 reads TGTGCCAGCAGTGGTCTGGGACTAGCGTCCTACGAGCAGTTCTTC.